The 9 T cell receptor beta chains below were found in one sample sequenced in a study of T cell responses to AZD1222 COVID-19 vaccine. Profiling relied on immunoSEQ multiplex PCR, and the TCRdb table lists in-frame clones only, not all of them. This sample yields around 130,000 clones, of which around 89% are seen a single time; approximately 3.4% belongs to the top ten. The material sequenced was peripheral blood, taken on day 0 of AZD1222 vaccination. The receptors originated from an adult in good health.

This chain links TRBV5-4 with TRBJ2-1, with 8 bases identical to TRBD2. Germline V CDR1 and CDR2: SGHNT, YYREEE (reference sequence). V gave up 2 bases and J gave up 7 bases; unmatched junction bases: 11. The CDR3 is made up of 16 amino acids. The CDR3, as DNA: TGTGCCAGCAGCTTAGCTCAAGCGGGAGCATCAAATGAGCAGTTCTTC. Protein: CASSLAQAGASNEQFF.

The V gene is TRBV30, the J gene TRBJ1-5, with D possibly TRBD1 on 6 matching bases. The CDR3 runs to 15 residues. V was trimmed by 5 bases and J by 1 base, leaving 15 bases between them. Per germline, CDR1 GTSNPN and CDR2 SVGIG (reference sequence). CDR3 nucleotide sequence: TGTGCCTGGTCCGGGGGCTCTGGAAGCAATCAGCCCCAGCATTTT. It translates to CAWSGGSGSNQPQHF.

The V call is TRBV28, the J call TRBJ2-3; unclear D gene. The CDR3 has 13 amino acids. Germline CDR1 MDHEN, CDR2 SYDVKM. Trimming took off 6 bases at V and 8 bases at J, with 15 bases between the two ends. The CDR3 nucleotides read TGTGCCAGCAGCTCCCGAGTGGTCGGTACGCAGTATTTT. Residues: CASSSRVVGTQYF.

The genes are TRBV7-9 and TRBJ1-2; 7 bases agree with TRBD1. This CDR3 contains 18 residues. Germline trimming cut 4 bases from V and 4 bases from J; bases unmatched to any gene: 18. Germline V gene lookup returns CDR1 SEHNR and CDR2 FQNEAQ (reference sequence). The DNA of the CDR3 is TGTGCCAGCAGCTCCCTCTCGGACAGGACGGATCGAGGCTATGGCTACACCTTC. Residues: CASSSLSDRTDRGYGYTF.

The chain recombines TRBV11-2 with TRBJ1-1; no clear D gene. The CDR3 runs to 14 residues. CDR1 is SGHAT and CDR2 is FQNNGV in the germline V gene. The V and J ends lost 3 bases and 6 bases respectively, with 14 bases between them. CDR3 DNA: TGTGCCAGCAGCTTCCTGGCGGCGAGGGCTGAAGCTTTCTTT. It is translated as CASSFLAARAEAFF.

The CDR3: CASSPSRELNTEAFF. The CDR3, as DNA: TGTGCCAGCAGTCCCTCGAGGGAGTTGAACACTGAAGCTTTCTTT. V is TRBV28 and J is TRBJ1-1, with D hard to call. This CDR3 comprises 15 residues. Per germline, CDR1 MDHEN and CDR2 SYDVKM. V was trimmed by 5 bases and J by 0 bases, leaving 13 bases between them.

V and J are TRBV19 and TRBJ2-2, with 9 bases identical to TRBD1. After removal of 7 bases from V and 8 bases from J, the junction contained 17 bases not matched to a gene. Looked up from germline, CDR1 is LNHDA and CDR2 is SQIVND (reference sequence). The CDR3 runs 17 residues. For the CDR3, the DNA is TGTGCCAGTATCGCAGGGATGGGACAGGGAGCGTCGGGGGAGCTGTTTTTT. Translating gives CASIAGMGQGASGELFF.

This clone occurred once. For the CDR3, the DNA is TGTGCCAGCAGCCGACAGGGGGCGAACGAGCAGTACTTC. Translated: CASSRQGANEQYF. This chain uses TRBV6-5 with TRBJ2-7; TRBD1 agrees at 10 bases. J lost 5 bases, V lost 6 bases, and 4 bases had no gene match. The CDR3 sequence is 13 residues long. The V gene's germline CDR1 is MNHEY and CDR2 SVGAGI.

The rearrangement uses TRBV29-1 and TRBJ2-6; 8 bases map to TRBD1. Germline assignment: CDR1 SQVTM and CDR2 ANQGSEA. J gave up 0 bases and V 2 bases, and 3 bases lay outside the gene matches. The CDR3 loop spans 16 amino acids. This chain's CDR3 is CSVETGGNSGANVLTF. The CDR3 DNA sequence: TGCAGCGTTGAAACAGGGGGTAACTCTGGGGCCAACGTCCTGACTTTC.